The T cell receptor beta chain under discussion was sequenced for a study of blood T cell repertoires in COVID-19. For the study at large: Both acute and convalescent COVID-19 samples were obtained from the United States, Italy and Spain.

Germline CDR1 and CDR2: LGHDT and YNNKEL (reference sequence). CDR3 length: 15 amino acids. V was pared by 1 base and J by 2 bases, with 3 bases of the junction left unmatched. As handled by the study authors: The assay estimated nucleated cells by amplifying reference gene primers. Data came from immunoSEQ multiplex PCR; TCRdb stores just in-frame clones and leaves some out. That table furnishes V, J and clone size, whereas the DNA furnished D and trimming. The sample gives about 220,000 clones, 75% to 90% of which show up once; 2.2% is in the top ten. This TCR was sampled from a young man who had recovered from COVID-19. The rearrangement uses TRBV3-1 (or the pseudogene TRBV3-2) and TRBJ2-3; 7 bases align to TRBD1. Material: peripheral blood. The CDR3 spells CASSQGRGPTDTQYF. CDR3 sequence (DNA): TGTGCCAGCAGCCAAGGAAGGGGGCCCACAGATACGCAGTATTTT.